This paragraph reports one T cell receptor beta chain. The data stem from a study of control samples from healthy donors and cancer patients. V was clipped by 4 bases and J by 9 bases; unmatched bases: 9. There are 15 residues in the CDR3. CDR1 and CDR2 (germline): SGHKS, YYEKEE (reference sequence). Measured with immunoSEQ multiplex PCR; TCRdb has only the in-frame clones, and not every one. The repertoire has roughly 150,000 clones, about 86% of them found once; the top ten carry approximately 1.7%. The rearrangement joins TRBV5-5 to TRBJ1-6; 8 bases are shared with TRBD1. Sequenced: blood. This clonotype was obtained from a man between 18 and 35 years old in good health. The CDR3 is CASSPGQAYASPLHF. The CDR3 DNA is TGTGCCAGCAGCCCGGGACAGGCTTATGCTTCACCCCTCCACTTT.